A single sample is the source of the 12 T cell receptor beta chains below, sequenced in a study of T cells in tuberculosis. Clones were sequenced by immunoSEQ multiplex PCR, and TCRdb holds only the in-frame ones, with some missing. The profile shows about 33,000 clones, about 90% of them singletons. Noted time point: new active TB diagnosis, blood taken before or within 7 days of starting treatment. The sequences come from PBMCs, collected at tuberculosis diagnosis. These TCRs come from an adult with tuberculosis. Some clones in this sample may be carry-over from other donors' samples.

V gene TRBV7-2 combines with J gene TRBJ2-3; D unclear. This CDR3 has 14 amino acids. Trimming removed 2 bases at V and 2 bases at J, with 8 bases between. Germline V gene data show CDR1 as SGHTA and CDR2 as FQGNSA. The CDR3 region has the DNA TGTGCCAGCAGCTTATACCAGAACACAGATACGCAGTATTTT. Protein: CASSLYQNTDTQYF.

The chain joins TRBV19 to TRBJ2-6; 8 nucleotides agree with TRBD1. Germline V gene lookup returns CDR1 LNHDA and CDR2 SQIVND (reference sequence). Losses at the gene ends were 7 bases for V and 2 bases for J; bases not matched to a gene: 13. The CDR3 loop spans 18 amino acids. The chain's CDR3 is CASTRQGPVSPGANVLTF. The CDR3 DNA reads TGTGCCAGTACTCGACAGGGGCCAGTGTCGCCTGGGGCCAACGTCCTGACTTTC.

This clone was recorded only once. V and J are TRBV30 and TRBJ2-7; unclear D gene. This CDR3 is built from 12 residues. Looked up from germline, CDR1 is GTSNPN and CDR2 is SVGIG (reference sequence). Trimming took off 0 bases at V and 4 bases at J, with 7 bases between the two ends. This chain's CDR3 is CAWSVAGYEQYF. Written as DNA, the CDR3 is TGTGCCTGGAGTGTAGCCGGGTACGAGCAGTACTTC.

This chain uses TRBV21-1 with TRBJ2-1; the DNA was not compared with TRBD1, the D call given in the table. TRBV21-1 represents a pseudogene. The CDR3 is 15 residues long. The CDR3 loop is CASTTQVQSYNEQFF. The DNA of the CDR3 is TGTGCCAGCACGACACAGGTTCAGTCCTACAATGAGCAGTTCTTC.

In its sample, this clone was seen once. The chain recombines TRBV11-2 with TRBJ1-4; 9 bases map to TRBD1. This CDR3 has 17 residues. V dropped 4 bases and J dropped 5; count of bases not matched to a gene: 11. Germline CDR1 reads SGHAT; CDR2 reads FQNNGV. DNA for the CDR3: TGTGCCAGCAGCTCTCCCCGAATAGACAGGGGGAATGAAAAACTGTTTTTT. Translating it yields CASSSPRIDRGNEKLFF.

V and J are TRBV30 and TRBJ1-2, with 7 bases that match TRBD1. V trimming: 5 bases; J trimming: 7 bases; junction bases outside the gene matches: 10. The CDR3 has 13 residues. Germline CDR1 is GTSNPN and CDR2 is SVGIG (reference sequence). This chain's CDR3 is CAWENRGSGGYTF. CDR3 coding DNA: TGTGCCTGGGAGAACAGGGGTTCGGGTGGCTACACCTTC.

CDR3 in DNA: TGTGCCAGCAGTTCCGGACAGGGTACCCATGGCTACACCTTC. Amino acid sequence: CASSSGQGTHGYTF. The rearrangement joins TRBV28 to TRBJ1-2; 8 bases are a match to TRBD1. The CDR3 covers 14 residues. The germline V gene has CDR1 MDHEN and CDR2 SYDVKM. J gave up 6 bases and V 4 bases, and 7 bases lay outside the gene matches.

This clone was observed a single time. The chain is built from TRBV9 and TRBJ2-2; TRBD2 is a possible D gene (5 bases). Per the germline V gene, CDR1 is SGDLS and CDR2 is YYNGEE. The ends were cut back, 1 base at V and 1 base at J, with 8 bases in the middle. The CDR3 loop spans 15 amino acids. CDR3: CASSVSGLNTGELFF. The CDR3 DNA reads TGTGCCAGCAGCGTAAGCGGACTGAACACCGGGGAGCTGTTTTTT. Full variable domain (rest looked up from reference TRBV9 and TRBJ2-2): DSGVTQTPKHLITATGQRVTLRCSPRSGDLSVYWYQQSLDQGLQFLIQYYNGEERAKGNILERFSAQQFPDLHSELNLSSLELGDSALYFCASSVSGLNTGELFFGEGSRLTVL.

V and J are TRBV6-5 and TRBJ2-7, with D possibly TRBD2 on 7 matching bases. Germline lookup yields CDR1 MNHEY and CDR2 SVGAGI. V was pared by 6 bases and J by 3 bases, with 18 bases between. The CDR3 spans 15 residues. CDR3 residues: CASSPKGGHYYEQYF. CDR3 nucleotides: TGTGCCAGCAGCCCTAAGGGGGGGCACTACTACGAGCAGTACTTC.

The CDR3 loop is CASSRSNGELFF. The CDR3 DNA reads as TGTGCCAGCAGCCGTAGCAACGGGGAGCTGTTTTTT. The chain has TRBV7-9 and TRBJ2-2; the D is unclear. Looked up from germline, CDR1 is SEHNR and CDR2 is FQNEAQ (reference sequence). The CDR3 is made up of 12 amino acids. V lost 5 bases to trimming and J lost 7 bases, with 8 bases between them.

The chain uses TRBV6-6 and TRBJ1-2, with 9 bases aligning to TRBD1. Per germline, CDR1 MNHNY and CDR2 SVGAGI (reference sequence). The CDR3 has 15 amino acids. Trimming removed 0 bases from V and 8 bases from J; junction bases left unmatched: 7. The CDR3 DNA follows: TGTGCCAGCAGTTACTCAACACAGGGGGCGAGAGGCTACACCTTC. This codes for CASSYSTQGARGYTF.

This sequence joins TRBV2 and TRBJ2-1; 8 bases map to TRBD1. CDR3 size: 17 residues. V was pared by 2 bases and J by 6 bases, with 12 bases of the junction left unmatched. The germline CDR1 and CDR2 sequences are SNHLY and FYNNEI. The CDR3 nucleotides are TGTGCCAGCAGTGAAAGCTTCGACAGGGGAATAAGCAATGAGCAGTTCTTC. Protein sequence: CASSESFDRGISNEQFF.